This TCR beta chain came from a study of T cells in Graves' hyperthyroidism and ophthalmopathy (dated by TCRdb to the late 2010s). Describing the broader study: TCR V-J signatures able to tell the groups apart were searched for in a discovery cohort of 95 or so patients, of whom more than 40 had Graves' ophthalmopathy and 55 to 60 had stable Graves' hyperthyroidism. Whether ophthalmopathy could be predicted prospectively was tested in an independent validation cohort made up of under 20 hyperthyroidism patients plus 17 patients who later progressed to ophthalmopathy. For training and testing, the 100 or so patients in the discovery cohort were randomly divided in a 7:3 ratio. Thyroid tissue and blood T-cell repertoires from six or seven Graves' hyperthyroidism patients were also compared in the study. Following sampling, methimazole starting at 30 mg daily was given to hyperthyroidism patients, and high-dose intravenous methylprednisolone was given to ophthalmopathy patients. According to the paper, TCR Vbeta CDR3 sequencing was carried out on around 140 peripheral blood samples, which came from more than 40 ophthalmopathy, around 74 hyperthyroidism and approximately 17 progressor patients. Overall results and qualifications from the work: During validation, the model predicted progression to ophthalmopathy a median of approximately 6 months ahead of onset, with around 70% sensitivity and 72% to 85% specificity. Most expanded thyroid clonotypes (frequency above 0.001) were also found in blood, which suggests that blood repertoires may mirror thyroid immune responses. Sample size was not statistically predetermined, and investigators were not blinded to group allocation. In cross-validation, a model built on a 13 V-J signature told ophthalmopathy apart from stable hyperthyroidism with 85% to 90% sensitivity and roughly 81% specificity, and in testing the same model reached 80%/75%.

There are a few counts of this clonotype. Its specific antigen is unknown. The record has no base qualities; no much larger clone is one base away. The TCR beta CDR3 regions were amplified from RNA transcripts. The TCR CDR3 was subjected to a first round of RT-PCR using the HTBI primer set and the Qiagen OneStep RT-PCR kit. Libraries were constructed in a second round of multiplex PCR, after which size selection and purification were carried out. Paired-end sequencing of the libraries was performed with 100 bp reads on an Illumina HiSeq2000. The authors' analysis ran thus. SOAPnuke was used to process the raw data, with reads discarded if the reads contained adapters or uncalled bases, had a mean Phred below 15, or lacked an exact constant-primer or identifier match. COPE v1.2.5 was used to merge the high-quality paired reads, and each unique nucleotide sequence was defined as a clonotype. MiTCR v1.1 was used to align clonotypes to the IMGT TRBV, TRBD and TRBJ reference segments. The analysis was restricted to V-J combinations with a frequency above 0.0001, which together covered roughly 99% of the repertoires. The TCS score was defined as F50 (clonal expansion) divided by E x V (chaos), with BLOSUM62-based TCRdist calculated between CDR3 peptides within each V-J. Welch's t-statistics and random forest reduced around 510 V-J features to fewer than 15, which were used in a naive Bayes classifier (R e1071). The similarity between thyroid and blood repertoires was quantified using the Morisita-Horn index. TCRdb reprocessed the public reads (quality trimming at Q25 with fastp, clone calling with MiXCR) and kept in-frame beta chains. Each entry is one CDR3 protein sequence, shown with its most common DNA and genes. These V and J calls are TCRdb output, not the study's own analysis. Within this sample are over 500,000 distinct CDR3 sequences, with around 50% of them counted one time only. The ten biggest clones cover about two fifths of the sample.

V and J lose 2 bases and 1 base, and a span of 12 bases separates them. The CDR3 has 15 amino acids, counting the end cysteine and phenylalanine. Of the read, only the CDR3 DNA is kept; its 45 bases are in frame from base 1. Looking up the germline V gene yields CDR1 SGHTS and CDR2 YDEGEE. Any patient with an uncontrolled infection, another autoimmune disease, pregnancy or lactation was excluded. Diagnoses relied on clinical symptoms, serum thyroxine and TRAb, thyroid ultrasound and orbital computed tomography. Total RNA was extracted using Trizol reagent, and RNA quality was assessed on an Agilent 2100 Bioanalyzer.

The TCR comes from an adult woman with Graves' disease, either hyperthyroidism or ophthalmopathy (not recorded which). The chain links TRBV5-8 with TRBJ1-1, with the D gene uncertain. Sequencing was done on a sample of peripheral blood or thyroid tissue (not recorded which). CDR3 sequence: CASSFFATRNTEAFF. The base sequence is TGTGCCAGCAGCTTCTTCGCGACACGGAACACTGAAGCTTTCTTT.